The 27 T cell receptor beta chains reported below all come from one sample, sequenced in a study of T cells in Graves' hyperthyroidism and ophthalmopathy. Amplified regions were TCR beta CDR3 sequences from RNA transcripts. Carried out on the TCR CDR3, a first-round RT-PCR used the HTBI primer set. Using its own MiXCR run on the multiplex PCR reads, TCRdb lists one record per CDR3 protein. The table has approximately 720,000 distinct CDR3 sequences, 18% seen once. The specimen sequenced was blood. These receptors all come from a woman in her fifties or sixties with Graves' hyperthyroidism that later progressed to Graves' ophthalmopathy.

The chain couples TRBV19 to TRBJ2-1; the D gene is possibly TRBD1 (6 bases). V was clipped by 7 bases and J by 4 bases, with 8 bases between them. From germline, CDR1 is LNHDA and CDR2 SQIVND (reference sequence). CDR3 length equals 12 residues. CDR3 sequence: CASNDRYNEQFF. As DNA, the CDR3 is TGTGCCAGTAATGACAGGTACAATGAGCAGTTCTTC.

This clonotype has at least ten counts. This rearrangement joins TRBV2 to TRBJ2-3, with a possible D match to TRBD1 (5 bases). Trimming shortened V by 5 bases and J by 2 bases, and 14 bases separated the two germline ends. This CDR3 comprises 15 residues. CDR1 and CDR2 from the germline V gene are SNHLY and FYNNEI. CDR3: CASSQGGVFTDTQYF. CDR3 nucleotide sequence: TGTGCCAGCAGTCAGGGCGGAGTGTTCACAGATACGCAGTATTTT.

The chain is built from TRBV12-3 or TRBV12-4 and TRBJ2-7; the match to TRBD1 covers 8 bases. The CDR3 contains 15 residues. V was pared by 6 bases and J by 1 base, with 8 bases of the junction left unmatched. In nucleotides, the CDR3 is TGTGCCAGCAGCGCCGGGACAGGTCTTTCCTACGAGCAGTACTTC. Translation gives CASSAGTGLSYEQYF.

This clonotype was detected ten times or more. This chain joins TRBV12-5 and TRBJ2-2; D remains ambiguous. CDR3 length: 16 amino acids. Trimming removed 2 bases at V and 4 bases at J, with 14 bases between. Germline V gene lookup returns CDR1 LGHNT and CDR2 FRNRAP. CDR3 coding DNA: TGTGCTAGTGGTTTGACCACGGGCTCAAGCACCGGGGAGCTGTTTTTT. Residues: CASGLTTGSSTGELFF.

The gene calls are TRBV2 and TRBJ1-2, with 12 positions matching TRBD1. Germline values: CDR1 SNHLY, CDR2 FYNNEI. V lost 6 bases and J lost 3; bases outside the gene matches: 11. CDR3 length equals 17 residues. The CDR3 is CASSSGTGGFFDYGYTF. In DNA, the CDR3 is TGTGCCAGCAGCTCCGGGACAGGGGGCTTTTTCGACTATGGCTACACCTTC.

The DNA of the CDR3 is TGCGCCAGCAGCATGGGACAGGGGTACACCGGGGAGCTGTTTTTT. Its protein product is CASSMGQGYTGELFF. The rearrangement links TRBV5-1 to TRBJ2-2, with 10 bases fitting TRBD1. This CDR3 comprises 15 residues. The ends lost 4 bases at V and 3 bases at J; junction bases unmatched: 3. The germline V gene encodes CDR1 SGHRS and CDR2 YFSETQ. Variable domain in full (rest from reference TRBV5-1 and TRBJ2-2): KAGVTQTPRYLIKTRGQQVTLSCSPISGHRSVSWYQQTPGQGLQFLFEYFSETQRNKGNFPGRFSGRQFSNSRSEMNVSTLELGDSALYLCASSMGQGYTGELFFGEGSRLTVL.

In this sample, this clonotype turned up many times. The chain employs TRBV24-1 and TRBJ1-5, with D uncertain. Germline CDR1 reads KGHDR; CDR2 reads SFDVKD. The CDR3 is made up of 15 amino acids. The V and J ends lost 8 bases and 1 base respectively, with 14 bases between them. The chain's CDR3 is CATNHPGGSNQPQHF. The CDR3 coding sequence is TGTGCCACCAACCACCCGGGAGGCAGCAATCAGCCCCAGCATTTT.

This clonotype was seen a few times. The chain carries TRBV5-1 and TRBJ2-3, with 16 bases lining up with TRBD2. Germline-derived CDR1 and CDR2 are SGHRS and YFSETQ. Germline trimming cut 4 bases from V and 7 bases from J; bases unmatched to any gene: 21. This CDR3 is built from 21 residues. As DNA, the CDR3 is TGCGCCAGCAGCCCGGAGGGGGCCACGGGACTAGCGGGGGGGCCTTTACATACGCAGTATTTT. Translated, it gives CASSPEGATGLAGGPLHTQYF.

This clonotype was seen a handful of times. The V and J genes are TRBV6-1 and TRBJ1-5; D is unclear. Germline CDR1 MNHNS, CDR2 SASEGT. There are 14 residues in the CDR3. V was pared by 6 bases and J by 1 base, with 10 bases between. CDR3 residues: CASRNGGSNQPQHF. The CDR3 nucleotides are TGTGCCAGCAGAAATGGAGGGAGCAATCAGCCCCAGCATTTT.

V is TRBV4-1 and J is TRBJ2-5; 8 bases map to TRBD2. The ends lost 0 bases at V and 5 bases at J; junction bases unmatched: 5. This CDR3 region has 15 residues. Germline-derived CDR1 and CDR2 are MGHRA and YSYEKL. CDR3 DNA: TGCGCCAGCAGCCAAGATAGCGGGACCGGGGAGACCCAGTACTTC. Amino acids: CASSQDSGTGETQYF.

The J gene is TRBJ2-1, the V gene TRBV19; tentative D call: TRBD1 (6 bases). In germline, CDR1 is LNHDA, CDR2 SQIVND (reference sequence). Trimming removed 0 bases from V and 2 bases from J, with 14 bases in between. The CDR3 covers 17 residues. The chain's CDR3 is CASSIDLGQLTYNEQFF. The CDR3 nucleotides are TGTGCCAGTAGTATAGATCTAGGACAGCTAACCTACAATGAGCAGTTCTTC.

Turning to this clonotype: This sequence may be a read error, since a much larger clone differs from it by one base. The V call is TRBV13, the J call TRBJ2-3, with 9 bases that match TRBD1. The CDR3 length is 14 residues. CDR1 PRHDT and CDR2 FYEKMQ come from the germline V gene (reference sequence). CDR3 loop: CSSSPGTGKDTQYF. The CDR3 region has the DNA TGTTCCAGCAGCCCCGGGACAGGGAAAGATACGCAGTATTTT.

In its sample, this clonotype was seen a few times. This chain uses TRBV9 with TRBJ1-3; D not resolved. CDR3 length: 16 amino acids. Trimming removed 0 bases from V and 0 bases from J, with 10 bases in between. Per the germline V gene, CDR1 is SGDLS and CDR2 is YYNGEE. DNA for the CDR3: TGTGCCAGCAGCGTAGCTCCCATCGGCTCTGGAAACACCATATATTTT. Translated: CASSVAPIGSGNTIYF.

The chain combines TRBV7-8 with TRBJ2-7; weak D call: TRBD2 (6 bases). Germline V lookup: CDR1 SGHVS, CDR2 FQNEAQ. This CDR3 is built from 13 residues. V lost 10 bases and J 1 base, leaving 14 bases between the germline ends. CDR3 nucleotide sequence: TGTGCCACCCGGGGGTCGAGTTCCTACGAGCAGTACTTC. It specifies CATRGSSSYEQYF.

Ten or more counts support this clonotype. The chain recombines TRBV5-1 with TRBJ1-1; D is unclear. The CDR3 spans 14 residues. Trimming removed 4 bases at V and 6 bases at J, with 16 bases between. CDR1 SGHRS and CDR2 YFSETQ come from the germline V gene. CDR3 sequence reads: CASSEEGLGPEAFF. DNA of the CDR3: TGCGCCAGCAGCGAAGAAGGGTTGGGTCCTGAAGCTTTCTTT.

The sample holds a few counts of this clonotype. This chain connects TRBV20-1 to TRBJ2-3, with D unresolved. The CDR3 sequence is 15 residues long. Germline CDR1 DFQATT, CDR2 SNEGSKA (reference sequence). Trimming removed 3 bases from V and 0 bases from J, with 13 bases in between. CDR3 amino acids: CSASSVYYSTDTQYF. The DNA for the CDR3 is TGCAGTGCTAGTTCTGTCTACTATAGCACAGATACGCAGTATTTT.

The rearrangement links TRBV7-8 to TRBJ2-1; unclear D gene. Trimming cost V 5 bases and J 7 bases, with 18 bases left between them. The CDR3 extends over 15 amino acids. In germline, CDR1 is SGHVS, CDR2 FQNEAQ. The CDR3 nucleotides are TGTGCCAGCAGCCCCGGCGTTAACTCGTGGAATGAGCAGTTCTTC. Its translation: CASSPGVNSWNEQFF.

This clonotype has only a few counts. The chain uses TRBV7-3 and TRBJ2-7; D is unclear. V was shortened by 2 bases and J by 3 bases, with 14 bases between the two germline ends. From germline, CDR1 is SGHTA and CDR2 FQGTGA. The CDR3 runs to 15 residues. The CDR3 DNA is TGTGCCAGCAGCTTAGACGGTTTGGACGGCTACGAGCAGTACTTC. Protein sequence: CASSLDGLDGYEQYF.

This clonotype was seen many times. V gene TRBV5-1 combines with J gene TRBJ2-1, with 12 bases aligning to TRBD2. Trimming cost V 0 bases and J 2 bases; bases outside gene matches: 3. This CDR3 region has 17 residues. The V gene's germline CDR1 is SGHRS and CDR2 YFSETQ. CDR3 in DNA: TGCGCCAGCAGCTTGGTCGCTAGCGGGGGGGCCTACAATGAGCAGTTCTTC. Translation: CASSLVASGGAYNEQFF.

The chain links TRBV18 to TRBJ2-5; perhaps TRBD1 as D (6 bases). Trimming cost V 6 bases and J 2 bases, with 13 bases left between them. The CDR3 is 14 residues long. Germline CDR1 reads KGHSH; CDR2 reads LQKENI. CDR3 amino acids: CASSIRGQQETQYF. CDR3 DNA: TGTGCCAGCTCTATTCGTGGACAGCAAGAGACCCAGTACTTC.

The sample holds many counts of this clonotype. The genes are TRBV3-1 and TRBJ1-4, with 7 positions matching TRBD1. Germline assignment: CDR1 LGHDT and CDR2 YNNKEL (reference sequence). This CDR3 region has 16 residues. V was clipped by 4 bases and J by 8 bases; unmatched bases: 13. The CDR3 nucleotides are TGTGCCAGCAGCCCAACCTGGGACAGCCGAGAAGAAAAACTGTTTTTT. Its translation is CASSPTWDSREEKLFF.

This clonotype was counted ten times or more. This chain joins TRBV7-2 and TRBJ2-1; D is uncertain. This CDR3 region has 14 residues. Trimming took off 5 bases at V and 0 bases at J, with 8 bases between the two ends. CDR1 SGHTA and CDR2 FQGNSA come from the germline V gene. CDR3 loop: CASSRTRSYNEQFF. The CDR3 DNA sequence: TGTGCCAGCAGCCGGACCCGCTCCTACAATGAGCAGTTCTTC.

This clonotype appeared many times. J is TRBJ1-1 and V is TRBV12-3 or TRBV12-4; D gene ambiguous. This CDR3 comprises 10 residues. Trimming removed 10 bases at V and 6 bases at J, with 9 bases between. The CDR3 region has the DNA TGTGCCACCTTGAGGGCTGAAGCTTTCTTT. Protein sequence: CATLRAEAFF.

This clonotype is a singleton in its sample. V is TRBV6-1 and J is TRBJ2-5; D is unresolved. The germline V gene has CDR1 MNHNS and CDR2 SASEGT. Trimming took 8 bases from V and 2 from J, leaving 12 bases between them. This CDR3 spans 13 amino acids. The CDR3 DNA sequence: TGTGCCAGCTCGGACCCATTACAAGAGACCCAGTACTTC. Its protein product is CASSDPLQETQYF.

This clonotype was picked up a small number of times. The rearrangement joins TRBV5-1 to TRBJ1-2, with 12 bases that match TRBD1. Germline V lookup: CDR1 SGHRS, CDR2 YFSETQ. The CDR3 extends over 16 amino acids. Trimming at V came to 3 bases and at J to 8 bases, leaving 11 bases not matched to a gene. The CDR3 is CASSSNPGQGARGYTF. CDR3 coding DNA: TGCGCCAGCAGCTCGAACCCGGGACAGGGGGCTCGGGGCTACACCTTC.

There are a few counts of this clonotype. The chain joins TRBV3-1 to TRBJ1-4; tentatively, D is TRBD1 (5 bases). CDR1 LGHDT and CDR2 YNNKEL come from the germline V gene (reference sequence). CDR3 size: 14 residues. V lost 5 bases and J lost 8, with 15 bases in between. The CDR3 coding sequence is TGTGCCAGCAGCTTGGACATACGGCGGGAAAAACTGTTTTTT. Its translation is CASSLDIRREKLFF.

This clonotype was seen a handful of times. The rearrangement uses TRBV19 and TRBJ1-4; D is uncertain. The CDR3 runs to 12 residues. Germline CDR1 reads LNHDA; CDR2 reads SQIVND (reference sequence). The V end was cut by 7 bases, the J end by 7 bases, with 10 bases between. The CDR3 spells CASKDPPEKLFF. The DNA of the CDR3 is TGTGCCAGTAAGGATCCTCCTGAAAAACTGTTTTTT.